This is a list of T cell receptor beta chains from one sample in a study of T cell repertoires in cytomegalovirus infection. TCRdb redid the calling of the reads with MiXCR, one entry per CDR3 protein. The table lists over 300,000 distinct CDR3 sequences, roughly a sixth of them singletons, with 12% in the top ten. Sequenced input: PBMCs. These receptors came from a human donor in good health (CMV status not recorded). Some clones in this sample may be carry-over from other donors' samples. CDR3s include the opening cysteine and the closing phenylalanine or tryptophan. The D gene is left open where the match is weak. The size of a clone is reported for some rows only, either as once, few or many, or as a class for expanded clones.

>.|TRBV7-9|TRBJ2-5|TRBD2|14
TGTGCCAGCAGCAAAGCGGGGGGGCCAGAGACCCAGTACTTC
CASSKAGGPETQYF
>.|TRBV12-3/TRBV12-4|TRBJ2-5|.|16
TGTGCCAGCAGTTTCCTGGCGCGGGAAATCCAAGAGACCCAGTACTTC
CASSFLAREIQETQYF
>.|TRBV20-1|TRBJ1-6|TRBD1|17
TGCAGTGCCGCACCGGGACAGGGGACGTACTATAATTCACCCCTCCACTTT
CSAAPGQGTYYNSPLHF
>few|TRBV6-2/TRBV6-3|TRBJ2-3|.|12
TGTGCCAGCAGTTTGGCCCTGTCTACGCAGTATTTT
CASSLALSTQYF
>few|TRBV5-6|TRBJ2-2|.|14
TGTGCCAGCAGCCGCGGGCCCACCACCGGGGAGCTGTTTTTT
CASSRGPTTGELFF
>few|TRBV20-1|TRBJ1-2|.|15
TGCAGTGCTAGAGCGGCGGGGGCTGGGAACTATGGCTACACCTTC
CSARAAGAGNYGYTF
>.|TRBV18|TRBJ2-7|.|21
TGTGCCAGCTCACCTTTTGGCCTCCCCACCACCAGGGCCGGAGGGCTCTACGAGCAGTACTTC
CASSPFGLPTTRAGGLYEQYF
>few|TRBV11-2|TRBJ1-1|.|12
TGTGCCAGCAAATCGAGAGGGTTCGGGGCTTTCTTT
CASKSRGFGAFF
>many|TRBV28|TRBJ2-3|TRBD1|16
TGTGCCAGCAGTTTAAGCGGACAGGGGTCCACAGATACGCAGTATTTT
CASSLSGQGSTDTQYF
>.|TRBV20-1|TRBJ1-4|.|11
TGTAGCGGGACACCCGGGGAAAAACTGTTTTTT
CSGTPGEKLFF
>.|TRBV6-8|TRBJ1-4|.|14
TGTGCCAGCACCCCGTTCGGGGGTGGTGAAAAACTGTTTTTT
CASTPFGGGEKLFF
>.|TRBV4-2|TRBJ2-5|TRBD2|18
TGTGCCAGCAGCCAGCAGACTAGCGGGGGACTGTACCAAGAGACCCAGTACTTC
CASSQQTSGGLYQETQYF
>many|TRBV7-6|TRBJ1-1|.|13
TGTGCCAGCAGCTTATGGGTGGGGGGTGAAGCTTTCTTT
CASSLWVGGEAFF
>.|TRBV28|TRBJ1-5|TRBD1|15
TGTGTCAGCCATTCAGGGGGGCAGGACAATCAGCCCCAGCATTTT
CVSHSGGQDNQPQHF
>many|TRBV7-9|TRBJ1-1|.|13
TGTGCCAGCAGCTTAAACGGGGACGCTGAAGCTTTCTTT
CASSLNGDAEAFF
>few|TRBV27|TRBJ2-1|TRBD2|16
TGTGCCAGCAGTTTCTCGACTAGCGGGGTACGCAATGAGCAGTTCTTC
CASSFSTSGVRNEQFF
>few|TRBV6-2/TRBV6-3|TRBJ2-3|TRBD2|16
TGTGCCAGCAGCCTCGGACTAGCGGGCCCCACAGATACGCAGTATTTT
CASSLGLAGPTDTQYF
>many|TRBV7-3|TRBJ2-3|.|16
TGTGCCAGCAGCCGCGCCCCGCAGACTCCCGCAGATACGCAGTATTTT
CASSRAPQTPADTQYF
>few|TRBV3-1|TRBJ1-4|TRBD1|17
TGTGCCAGCAGCCCATCAGGACAGGGTTGGACTAATGAAAAACTGTTTTTT
CASSPSGQGWTNEKLFF
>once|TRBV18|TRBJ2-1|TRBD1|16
TGTGCCAGCTCACGACGGACAGGGGAAGGGAACAATGAGCAGTTCTTC
CASSRRTGEGNNEQFF
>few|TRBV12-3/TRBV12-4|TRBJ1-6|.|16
TGTGCCAGCAGTTCCTCGTTGGGCAGGGTACCTTCACCCCTCCACTTT
CASSSSLGRVPSPLHF
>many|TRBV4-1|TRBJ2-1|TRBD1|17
TGCGCCAGCAGCCCTCGCTCGACAGGGGGCTCCTACAATGAGCAGTTCTTC
CASSPRSTGGSYNEQFF
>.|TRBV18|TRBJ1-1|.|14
TGTGCCAGCTCACCACCGGTCCAGAACACTGAAGCTTTCTTT
CASSPPVQNTEAFF
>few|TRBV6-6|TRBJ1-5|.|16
TGTGCCAGCAGGCCGGGTCAACGGTCGCCCAATCAGCCCCAGCATTTT
CASRPGQRSPNQPQHF
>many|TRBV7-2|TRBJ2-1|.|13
TGTGCCAGCAGCTTATCCCGGGAGAATGAGCAGTTCTTC
CASSLSRENEQFF
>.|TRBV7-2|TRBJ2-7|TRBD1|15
TGTGCCAGCAGCTTAGCGGACAGGAAGGGTCGCGAGCAGTACTTC
CASSLADRKGREQYF